This TCR beta chain originates from a study of brain T cells in children with intractable seizures. Note on this clone: The antigen remains undetermined.

The repertoire was sequenced with immunoSEQ multiplex PCR; TCRdb's copy has only in-frame clones and lacks some. The sample has about 340,000 clones, over 85% seen once. Time point here: blood from clinic visit 5 months post-surgery; TSC patient then seizure free. Sequencing was limited to surgery cases with top T cell transcript signatures in brain tissue. Findings and caveats of the study: HCMV serostatus was not known, and viral specificity came from CDR3 similarity only.

The sample was peripheral blood, taken 4 to 5 months after surgery. The receptor comes from a boy in the first two years of life with tuberous sclerosis and intractable seizures.

Here the CDR3 reads CATDTANYGYTF. CDR3 sequence (DNA): TGTGCCACGGACACAGCTAACTATGGCTACACCTTC. The chain uses TRBV2 and TRBJ1-2, with D possibly TRBD1 on 5 matching bases. Per the germline V gene, CDR1 is SNHLY and CDR2 is FYNNEI. This CDR3 contains 12 residues. The V gene lost 10 bases and the J gene lost 0 bases, with 9 bases spanning the gap.